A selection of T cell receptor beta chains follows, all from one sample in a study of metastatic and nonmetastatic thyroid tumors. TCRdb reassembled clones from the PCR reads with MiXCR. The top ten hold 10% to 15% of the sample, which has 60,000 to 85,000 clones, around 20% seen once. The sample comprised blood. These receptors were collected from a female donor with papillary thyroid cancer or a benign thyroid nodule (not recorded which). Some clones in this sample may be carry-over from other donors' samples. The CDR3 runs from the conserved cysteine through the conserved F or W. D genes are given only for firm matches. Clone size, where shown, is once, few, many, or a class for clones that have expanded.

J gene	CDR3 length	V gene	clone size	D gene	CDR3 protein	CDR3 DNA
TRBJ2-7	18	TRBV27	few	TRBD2	CASSWPTSGRALTVEQYF	TGTGCCAGCAGTTGGCCGACTAGCGGGAGGGCCTTGACTGTCGAGCAGTACTTC
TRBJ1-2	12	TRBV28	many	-	CASSLQRYGYTF	TGTGCCAGCAGTTTACAGAGGTATGGCTACACCTTC
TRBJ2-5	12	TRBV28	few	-	CASSPLVGTQYF	TGTGCCAGCAGCCCCCTGGTGGGAACCCAGTACTTC
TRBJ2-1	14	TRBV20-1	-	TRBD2	CSASRISGNNEQFF	TGCAGTGCTAGTCGTATTAGCGGGAACAATGAGCAGTTCTTC
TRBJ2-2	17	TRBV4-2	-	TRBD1	CASSKQEGGSNTGELFF	TGTGCCAGCAGCAAACAGGAAGGGGGCAGTAACACCGGGGAGCTGTTTTTT
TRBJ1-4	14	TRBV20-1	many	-	CSARDGQTGEKLFF	TGCAGTGCTAGAGATGGACAGACGGGGGAAAAACTGTTTTTT
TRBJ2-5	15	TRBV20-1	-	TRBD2	CSAVPASGDQETQYF	TGCAGTGCCGTCCCGGCTAGCGGTGATCAAGAGACCCAGTACTTC
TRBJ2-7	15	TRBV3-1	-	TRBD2	CASSKIAGGHGEQYF	TGTGCCAGCAGCAAAATAGCGGGAGGTCACGGCGAGCAGTACTTC
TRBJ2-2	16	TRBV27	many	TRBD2	CASSPNGGGNTGELFF	TGTGCCAGCAGCCCAAACGGGGGGGGGAACACCGGGGAGCTGTTTTTT
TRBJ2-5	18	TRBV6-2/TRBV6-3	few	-	CASSYQSSGLILEETQYF	TGTGCCAGCAGTTACCAGAGTTCCGGCTTAATACTTGAAGAGACCCAGTACTTC
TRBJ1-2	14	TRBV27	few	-	CASKNLGRGYGYTF	TGTGCCAGCAAAAACTTGGGGAGAGGCTATGGCTACACCTTC
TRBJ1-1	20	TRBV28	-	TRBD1	CASSFWTDPQGGRMNTEAFF	TGTGCCAGCAGTTTCTGGACAGACCCACAGGGGGGGCGAATGAACACTGAAGCTTTCTTT
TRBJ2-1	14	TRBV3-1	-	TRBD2	CASSQEAGSNEQFF	TGTGCCAGCAGCCAAGAAGCGGGGTCCAATGAGCAGTTCTTC
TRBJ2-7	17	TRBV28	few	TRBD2	CASSLSSGLADRSEQYF	TGTGCCAGCAGTTTATCCTCCGGACTAGCGGATCGATCCGAGCAGTACTTC
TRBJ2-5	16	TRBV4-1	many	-	CASSPHGGEGRETQYF	TGCGCCAGCAGCCCCCATGGGGGAGAAGGCAGGGAGACCCAGTACTTC
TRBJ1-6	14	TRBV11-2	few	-	CASSSGQSNSPLHF	TGTGCCAGCAGCTCCGGACAGTCCAATTCACCCCTCCACTTT
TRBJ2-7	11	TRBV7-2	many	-	CASSSQYEQYF	TGTGCCAGCAGCTCGCAATACGAGCAGTACTTC
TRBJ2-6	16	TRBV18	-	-	CASLIDVNSGANVLTF	TGTGCCAGCTTAATCGACGTCAACTCTGGGGCCAACGTCCTGACTTTC
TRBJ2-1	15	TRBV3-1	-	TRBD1	CASSQDSGTGNEQFF	TGTGCCAGCAGCCAAGATTCCGGGACAGGGAATGAGCAGTTCTTC
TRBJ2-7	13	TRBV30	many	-	CACKGFRSYEQYF	TGTGCCTGTAAGGGGTTCAGGAGCTACGAGCAGTACTTC
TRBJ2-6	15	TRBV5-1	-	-	CASSLDGSGANVPTF	TGCGCCAGCAGCTTGGATGGCTCTGGCGCCAACGTCCCGACTTTC
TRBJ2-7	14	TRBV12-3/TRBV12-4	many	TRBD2	CAAPPKREGGEQYF	TGTGCCGCACCCCCCAAGCGGGAGGGTGGAGAGCAGTACTTC
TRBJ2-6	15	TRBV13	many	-	CASSLPGYGANVLTF	TGTGCCAGCAGCTTACCAGGGTATGGGGCCAACGTCCTGACTTTC
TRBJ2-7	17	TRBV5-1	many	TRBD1	CASSSGLGQGTSYEQYF	TGCGCCAGCAGCTCGGGCCTTGGACAGGGGACGTCCTACGAGCAGTACTTC
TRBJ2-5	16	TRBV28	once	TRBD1	CASSQLGQGEGETQYF	TGTGCCAGCAGTCAATTGGGACAGGGGGAAGGAGAGACCCAGTACTTC
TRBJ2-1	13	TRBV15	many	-	CATSRDRGNEQFF	TGTGCCACCAGCAGAGATCGGGGAAATGAGCAGTTCTTC
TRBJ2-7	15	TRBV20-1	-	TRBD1	CSARWGQGRSYEQYF	TGCAGTGCTAGATGGGGACAGGGGCGCTCCTACGAGCAGTACTTC
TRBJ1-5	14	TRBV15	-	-	CATSKEGTNQPQHF	TGTGCCACCAGCAAGGAGGGTACCAATCAGCCCCAGCATTTT
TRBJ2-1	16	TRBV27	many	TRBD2	CASSNQLAGPYNEQFF	TGTGCCAGCAGCAACCAACTAGCGGGACCTTACAATGAGCAGTTCTTC
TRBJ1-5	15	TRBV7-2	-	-	CASSSSGVYNQPQHF	TGTGCCAGCAGCTCGAGCGGCGTATACAATCAGCCCCAGCATTTT
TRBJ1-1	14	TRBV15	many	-	CATAPGVSNTEAFF	TGTGCCACGGCGCCGGGGGTATCGAACACTGAAGCTTTCTTT
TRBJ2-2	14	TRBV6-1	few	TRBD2	CASRGLAYTGELFF	TGTGCCAGCAGAGGACTAGCGTACACCGGGGAGCTGTTTTTT
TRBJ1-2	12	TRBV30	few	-	CAWSVGPGGYTF	TGTGCCTGGAGTGTAGGGCCAGGGGGCTACACCTTC
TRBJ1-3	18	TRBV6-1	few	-	CASSEALAGASSGNTIYF	TGTGCCAGCAGTGAAGCCCTGGCAGGGGCGAGCTCTGGAAACACCATATATTTT
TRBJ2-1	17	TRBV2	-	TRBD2	CASSAVGVASGRNEQFF	TGTGCCAGCAGTGCTGTTGGTGTCGCTAGCGGGAGAAATGAGCAGTTCTTC